The clone carrying this TCR beta chain was counted a few times. Its antigen remains unknown. Germline V CDR1 and CDR2: MNHEY, SVGAGI. CDR3 size: 19 residues. Trimming removed 0 bases from V and 2 bases from J, with 19 bases in between. Library preparation (for TCRbeta) was performed with unique molecular identifiers. TCRdb reanalysed the PCR reads using MiXCR and keeps one entry per CDR3 protein. The profile shows 90,000 to 100,000 distinct CDR3 sequences, about 25% of them singletons. This sample was taken from a study of T-cell reconstitution after alpha-beta-depleted transplantation in children. Regarding the study as a whole: Once a year had passed after transplant, T-cell counts and diversity came mostly from newly produced T cells. About two months after transplant, alpha-beta T cells reportedly came from several hundred expanded graft clones. From surviving recipient T cells and thymic progenitors came the high day-60 TCRbeta diversity observed in some patients.

This TCR was recovered from a boy younger than 10 with acute lymphoblastic leukemia, due to receive a stem cell transplant. V gene TRBV6-5 combines with J gene TRBJ2-2; tentatively, D is TRBD2 (6 bases). The material sequenced was PBMCs, taken before TCRalphabeta/CD19-depleted stem cell transplant. CDR3 DNA: TGTGCCAGCAGTTACTCGAAGTGGGTAGCGGAGGGCAACACCGGGGAGCTGTTTTTT. Protein product: CASSYSKWVAEGNTGELFF.